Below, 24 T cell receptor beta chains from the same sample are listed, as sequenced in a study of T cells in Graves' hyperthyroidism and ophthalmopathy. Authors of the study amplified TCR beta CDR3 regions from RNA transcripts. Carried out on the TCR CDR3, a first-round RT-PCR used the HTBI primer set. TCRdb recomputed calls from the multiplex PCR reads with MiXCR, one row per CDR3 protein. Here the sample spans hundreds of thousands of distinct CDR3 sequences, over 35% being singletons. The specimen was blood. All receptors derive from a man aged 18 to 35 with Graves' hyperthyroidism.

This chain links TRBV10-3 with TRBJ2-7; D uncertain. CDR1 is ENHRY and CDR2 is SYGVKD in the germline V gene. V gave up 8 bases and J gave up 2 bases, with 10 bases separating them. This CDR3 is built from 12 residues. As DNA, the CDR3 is TGTGCCATCGGTGGGTCAACCTACGAGCAGTACTTC. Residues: CAIGGSTYEQYF.

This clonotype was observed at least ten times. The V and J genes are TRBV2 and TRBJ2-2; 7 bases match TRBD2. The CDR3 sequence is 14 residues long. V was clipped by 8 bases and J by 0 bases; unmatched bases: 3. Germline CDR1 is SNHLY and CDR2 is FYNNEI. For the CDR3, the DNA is TGTGCCAGCCGGCTAGCGGCGAACACCGGGGAGCTGTTTTTT. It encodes CASRLAANTGELFF.

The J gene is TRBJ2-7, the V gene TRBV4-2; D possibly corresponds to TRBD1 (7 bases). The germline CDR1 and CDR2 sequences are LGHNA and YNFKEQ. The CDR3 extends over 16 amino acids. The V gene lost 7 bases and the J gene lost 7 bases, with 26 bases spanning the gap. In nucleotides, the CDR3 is TGTGCCAGCACCAGGTCGGGGGAAGCGAGGGGGCAGGAGCAGTACTTC. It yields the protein CASTRSGEARGQEQYF.

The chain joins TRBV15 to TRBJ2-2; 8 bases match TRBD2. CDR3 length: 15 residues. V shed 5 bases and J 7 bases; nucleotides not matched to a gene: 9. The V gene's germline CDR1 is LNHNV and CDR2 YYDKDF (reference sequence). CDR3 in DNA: TGTGCCACCAGCCCTAAAGCGGGAGTGGGCGGGGAGCTGTTTTTT. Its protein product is CATSPKAGVGGELFF.

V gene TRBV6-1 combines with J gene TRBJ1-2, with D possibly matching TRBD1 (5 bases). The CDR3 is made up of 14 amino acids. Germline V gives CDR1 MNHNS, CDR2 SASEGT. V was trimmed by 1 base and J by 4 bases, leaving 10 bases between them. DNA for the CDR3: TGTGCCAGCAGTGAAGGAACAGGAGGCTATGGCTACACCTTC. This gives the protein CASSEGTGGYGYTF.

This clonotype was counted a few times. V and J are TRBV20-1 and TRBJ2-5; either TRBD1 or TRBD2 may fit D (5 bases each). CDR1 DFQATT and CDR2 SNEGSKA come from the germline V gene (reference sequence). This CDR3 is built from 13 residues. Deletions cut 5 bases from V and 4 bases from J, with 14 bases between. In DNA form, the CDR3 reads TGCAGTGCTCAGGGCCTAGCCGGAGAGACCCAGTACTTC. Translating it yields CSAQGLAGETQYF.

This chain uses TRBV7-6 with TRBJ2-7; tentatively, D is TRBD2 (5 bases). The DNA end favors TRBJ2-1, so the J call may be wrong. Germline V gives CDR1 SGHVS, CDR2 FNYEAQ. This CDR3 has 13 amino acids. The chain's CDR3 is CASSFNWGDEQFF. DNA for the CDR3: TGTGCCAGCAGCTTTAACTGGGGAGATGAGCAGTTCTTC.

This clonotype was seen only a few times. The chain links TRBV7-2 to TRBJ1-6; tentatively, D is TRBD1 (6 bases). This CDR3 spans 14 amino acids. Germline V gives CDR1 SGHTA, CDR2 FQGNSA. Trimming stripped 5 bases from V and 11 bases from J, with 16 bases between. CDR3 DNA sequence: TGTGCCAGCAGCCCCCGACAGGAGGGGACACCCCTCCACTTT. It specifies CASSPRQEGTPLHF.

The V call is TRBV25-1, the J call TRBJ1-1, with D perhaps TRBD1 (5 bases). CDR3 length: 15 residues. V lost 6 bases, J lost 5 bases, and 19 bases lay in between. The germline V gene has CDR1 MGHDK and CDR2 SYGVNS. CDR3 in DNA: TGTGCCAGCAGCTTGGCCATAGGGGCCGGGACTGAAGCTTTCTTT. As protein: CASSLAIGAGTEAFF.

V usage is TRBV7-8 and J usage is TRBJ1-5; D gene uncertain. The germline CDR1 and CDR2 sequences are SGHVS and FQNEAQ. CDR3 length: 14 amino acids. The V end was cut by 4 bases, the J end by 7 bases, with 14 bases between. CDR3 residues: CASSSPRVGQPQHF. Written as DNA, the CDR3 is TGTGCCAGCAGCTCGCCACGGGTGGGACAGCCCCAGCATTTT.

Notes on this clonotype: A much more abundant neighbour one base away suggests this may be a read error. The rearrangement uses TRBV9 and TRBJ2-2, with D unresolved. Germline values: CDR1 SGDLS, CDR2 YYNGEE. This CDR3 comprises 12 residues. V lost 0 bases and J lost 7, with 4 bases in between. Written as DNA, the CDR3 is TGTGCCAGCAGCGTAGAGCTCGGGGAGCTGTTTTTT. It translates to CASSVELGELFF.

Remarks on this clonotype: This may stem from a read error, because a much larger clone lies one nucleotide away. The CDR3 protein is CASGLTNYEQYF. DNA of the CDR3: TGTGCCAGCGGCTTAACCAACTACGAGCAGTACTTC. V is TRBV7-9 and J is TRBJ2-7, with no clear D. The CDR3 spans 12 residues. CDR1 is SEHNR, CDR2 FQNEAQ, per germline (reference sequence).

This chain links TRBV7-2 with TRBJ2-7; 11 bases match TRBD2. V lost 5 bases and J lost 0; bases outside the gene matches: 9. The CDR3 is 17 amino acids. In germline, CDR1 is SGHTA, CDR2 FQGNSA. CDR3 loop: CASSQLSSGGLSYEQYF. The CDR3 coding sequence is TGTGCCAGCAGCCAACTCTCTAGCGGGGGGCTCTCCTACGAGCAGTACTTC.

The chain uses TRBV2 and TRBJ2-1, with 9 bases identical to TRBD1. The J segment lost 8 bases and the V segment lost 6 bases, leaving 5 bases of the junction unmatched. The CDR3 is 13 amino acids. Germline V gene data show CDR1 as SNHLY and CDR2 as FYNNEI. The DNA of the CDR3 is TGTGCCAGCAGGAAACAGGGGGCTGATGAGCAGTTCTTC. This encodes CASRKQGADEQFF. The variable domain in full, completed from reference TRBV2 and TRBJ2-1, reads EPEVTQTPSHQVTQMGQEVILRCVPISNHLYFYWYRQILGQKVEFLVSFYNNEISEKSEIFDDQFSVERPDGSNFTLKIRSTKLEDSAMYFCASRKQGADEQFFGPGTRLTVL.

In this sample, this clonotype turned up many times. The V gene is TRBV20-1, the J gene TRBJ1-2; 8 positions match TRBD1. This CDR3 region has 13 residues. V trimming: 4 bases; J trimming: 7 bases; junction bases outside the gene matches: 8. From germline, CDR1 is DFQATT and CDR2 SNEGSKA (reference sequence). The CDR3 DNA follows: TGCAGTGCTACCGGGACAGGTGGTCGTGGCTACACCTTC. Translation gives CSATGTGGRGYTF.

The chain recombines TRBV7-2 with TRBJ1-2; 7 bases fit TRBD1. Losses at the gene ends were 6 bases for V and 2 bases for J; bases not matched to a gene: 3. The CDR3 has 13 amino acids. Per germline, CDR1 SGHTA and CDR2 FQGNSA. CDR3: CASRDRTNYGYTF. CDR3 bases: TGTGCCAGCAGGGACAGGACAAACTATGGCTACACCTTC.

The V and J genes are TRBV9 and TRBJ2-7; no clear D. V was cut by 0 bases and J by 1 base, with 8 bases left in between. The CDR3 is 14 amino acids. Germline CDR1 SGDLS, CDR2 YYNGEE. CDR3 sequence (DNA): TGTGCCAGCAGCGTAGAATGGGGATCCTACGAGCAGTACTTC. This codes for CASSVEWGSYEQYF.

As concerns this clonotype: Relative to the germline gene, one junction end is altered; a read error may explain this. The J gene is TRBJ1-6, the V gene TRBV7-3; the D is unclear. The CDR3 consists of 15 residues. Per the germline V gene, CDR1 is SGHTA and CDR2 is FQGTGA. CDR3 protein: CASSRLGFQDSPLHF. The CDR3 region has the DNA TGCGCCAGCAGCCGCCTGGGGTTTCAGGATTCACCCCTCCACTTT. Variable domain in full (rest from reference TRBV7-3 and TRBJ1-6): GAGVSQTPSNKVTEKGKYVELRCDPISGHTALYWYRQSLGQGPEFLIYFQGTGAADDSGLPNDRFFAVRPEGSVSTLKIQRTERGDSAVYLCASSRLGFQDSPLHFGNGTRLTVT.

The CDR3 coding sequence is TGTGCCATCAGTGCAGGGAGTACCTACGAGCAGTACTTC. This translates into CAISAGSTYEQYF. The genes are TRBV10-3 and TRBJ2-7; D possibly matches TRBD1 or TRBD2 (5 bases each). Trimming shortened V by 4 bases and J by 2 bases, and 9 bases separated the two germline ends. Germline CDR1 is ENHRY and CDR2 is SYGVKD. The CDR3 runs to 13 residues.

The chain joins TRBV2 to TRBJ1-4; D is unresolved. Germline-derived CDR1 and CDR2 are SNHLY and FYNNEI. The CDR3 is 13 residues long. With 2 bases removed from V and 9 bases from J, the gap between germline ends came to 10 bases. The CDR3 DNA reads TGTGCCAGCAGTGAAAGGCGAAAAAAAAAACTGTTTTTT. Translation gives CASSERRKKKLFF.

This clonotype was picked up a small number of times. The CDR3: CASSFAVEKLFF. The CDR3 DNA reads as TGTGCCAGCAGTTTTGCGGTTGAAAAACTGTTTTTT. The chain has TRBV12-3 or TRBV12-4 and TRBJ1-4; D unresolved. Trimming took off 3 bases at V and 7 bases at J, with 6 bases between the two ends. The CDR3 runs 12 residues.

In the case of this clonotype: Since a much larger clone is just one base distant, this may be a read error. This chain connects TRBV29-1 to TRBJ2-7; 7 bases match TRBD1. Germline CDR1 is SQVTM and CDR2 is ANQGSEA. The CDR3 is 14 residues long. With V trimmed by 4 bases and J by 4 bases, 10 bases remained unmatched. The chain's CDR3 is CSVGASRDSYEQYF. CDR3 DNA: TGCAGCGTTGGCGCGAGCCGGGACAGTTACGAGCAGTACTTC.

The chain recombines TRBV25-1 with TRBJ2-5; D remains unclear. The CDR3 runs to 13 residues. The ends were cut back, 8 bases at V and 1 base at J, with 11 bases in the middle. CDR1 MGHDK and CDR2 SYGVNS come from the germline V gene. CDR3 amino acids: CASSRYGQETQYF. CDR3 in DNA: TGTGCCAGCTCCAGGTACGGCCAAGAGACCCAGTACTTC.

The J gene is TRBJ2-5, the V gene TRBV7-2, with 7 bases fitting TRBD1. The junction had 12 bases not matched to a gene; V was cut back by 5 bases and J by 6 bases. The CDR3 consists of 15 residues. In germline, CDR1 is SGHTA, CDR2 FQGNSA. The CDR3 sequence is CASSPWTGSMKTQYF. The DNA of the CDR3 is TGTGCCAGCAGCCCGTGGACAGGATCGATGAAGACCCAGTACTTC.